A selection of T cell receptor beta chains follows, all from one sample in a study of cytotoxic CD8 clonotypes in ibrutinib-treated CLL. Profiled with immunoSEQ multiplex PCR; TCRdb holds only in-frame clones, not every one. The data hold about 140,000 clones, with more than 70% observed a single time. Here the sequenced sample was PBMCs, taken after 36 months of ibrutinib treatment. The receptors were sampled from a human donor with chronic lymphocytic leukemia. CDR3s include the opening cysteine and the closing phenylalanine or tryptophan. Fields, in order: J gene, D gene, clone size, V gene, CDR3 protein, CDR3 DNA. A D gene is named only where the DNA matches it firmly. Size tells how often a clone was seen (once, few, many) or the class of an expanded clone, and some rows leave it out.

TRBJ1-2 | NA | NA | TRBV7-9 | CASSPSLGRLYGYTF | TGTGCCAGCAGCCCCAGCCTCGGAAGACTCTATGGCTACACCTTC
TRBJ2-1 | TRBD2 | NA | TRBV7-9 | CASSTRGTSGRGGYNEQFF | TGTGCCAGCAGCACCCGGGGGACTAGCGGGAGAGGTGGTTACAATGAGCAGTTCTTC
TRBJ2-7 | NA | NA | TRBV2 | CASSETQGIDREQYF | TGTGCCAGCAGTGAAACCCAGGGTATAGATCGCGAGCAGTACTTC
TRBJ1-2 | NA | NA | TRBV5-6 | CASSAEPRDNRGYTF | TGTGCCAGCAGCGCAGAACCTCGGGACAATAGAGGCTACACCTTC
TRBJ2-2 | TRBD1 | NA | TRBV19 | CASTQRTGLAGELFF | TGTGCCAGTACCCAAAGGACAGGGTTGGCCGGGGAGCTGTTTTTT
TRBJ2-1 | TRBD1 | NA | TRBV13 | CASMAGTGYNEQFF | TGTGCCAGCATGGCCGGGACAGGGTACAATGAGCAGTTCTTC
TRBJ1-2 | TRBD1 | few | TRBV18 | CASSPDRGGYGYTF | TGTGCCAGCTCACCGGACAGGGGCGGCTATGGCTACACCTTC
TRBJ1-5 | NA | NA | TRBV28 | CASSPLGGGNQPQHF | TGTGCCAGCAGCCCCCTTGGAGGGGGCAATCAGCCCCAGCATTTT
TRBJ2-2 | NA | NA | TRBV25-1 | CASYTWTGELFF | TGTGCCAGCTATACATGGACCGGGGAGCTGTTTTTT
TRBJ2-5 | NA | NA | TRBV2 | CASSLQGTPKGTQYF | TGTGCCAGCAGCCTCCAGGGGACACCGAAAGGGACCCAGTACTTC
TRBJ2-3 | NA | NA | TRBV5-1 | CASSGGTRGTDTQYF | TGCGCCAGCAGCGGCGGGACTCGCGGCACAGATACGCAGTATTTT
TRBJ1-5 | NA | NA | TRBV19 | CASSILVSSNQPQHF | TGTGCCAGTAGTATATTGGTTTCGAGCAATCAGCCCCAGCATTTT
TRBJ1-6 | NA | NA | TRBV27 | CASTPIGNSPLHF | TGTGCCAGCACCCCCATCGGGAATTCACCCCTCCACTTT
TRBJ2-7 | NA | NA | TRBV10-3 | CAISEPGQREEQYF | TGTGCCATCAGTGAGCCAGGACAGAGGGAGGAGCAGTACTTC
TRBJ1-1 | NA | NA | TRBV14 | CASSRLPNTEAFF | TGTGCCAGCAGCCGACTCCCGAACACTGAAGCTTTCTTT
TRBJ2-7 | NA | NA | TRBV5-1 | CASSLVETKSSYEQYF | TGCGCCAGCAGCTTGGTTGAGACAAAGAGCTCCTACGAGCAGTACTTC
TRBJ1-5 | NA | NA | TRBV7-9 | CASSLGRGYSNQPQHF | TGTGCCAGCAGCTTAGGCAGGGGTTATAGCAATCAGCCCCAGCATTTT
TRBJ2-3 | TRBD2 | NA | TRBV6-4 | CASSVLAGASDTQYF | TGTGCCAGCAGTGTACTAGCGGGAGCTTCAGATACGCAGTATTTT
TRBJ2-3 | TRBD2 | NA | TRBV7-3 | CASSPGTSGSTDTQYF | TGTGCCAGCAGCCCAGGGACTAGCGGGAGCACAGATACGCAGTATTTT
TRBJ2-7 | NA | NA | TRBV5-1 | CASSAGTSGYEQYF | TGCGCCAGCAGCGCGGGGACGTCGGGATACGAGCAGTACTTC
TRBJ2-2 | NA | NA | TRBV30 | CAWRGSVFSPPYRAGELFF | TGTGCCTGGAGGGGGAGTGTATTTTCCCCCCCTTACAGGGCCGGGGAGCTGTTTTTT
TRBJ1-5 | NA | NA | TRBV6-5 | CASSYDAGAKQPQHF | TGTGCCAGCAGTTACGATGCGGGGGCGAAGCAGCCCCAGCATTTT
TRBJ2-7 | NA | NA | TRBV5-1 | CASSVGGPPTYEQYF | TGCGCCAGCAGCGTGGGGGGGCCTCCGACCTACGAGCAGTACTTC
TRBJ2-7 | NA | few | TRBV6-5 | CASSLTGTTYEQYF | TGTGCCAGCAGTTTAACAGGGACGACCTACGAGCAGTACTTC
TRBJ1-1 | TRBD1 | NA | TRBV4-1 | CASSQVPTGGWGTEAFF | TGCGCCAGCAGCCAAGTACCGACAGGGGGATGGGGCACTGAAGCTTTCTTT
TRBJ2-3 | TRBD2 | NA | TRBV5-1 | CASSFSGALTDTQYF | TGCGCCAGCAGCTTTAGCGGGGCCTTAACAGATACGCAGTATTTT
TRBJ2-7 | TRBD1 | NA | TRBV6-5 | CASRLGTGRANEQYF | TGTGCCAGCAGGCTCGGGACAGGGCGCGCCAACGAGCAGTACTTC
TRBJ2-3 | NA | NA | TRBV7-7 | CASSARREDTQYF | TGTGCCAGCAGCGCGAGACGGGAAGATACGCAGTATTTT
TRBJ1-6 | TRBD1 | once | TRBV5-1 | CASRLDRVNSPLHF | TGCGCCAGCAGACTGGACAGGGTAAATTCACCCCTCCACTTT
TRBJ1-5 | TRBD1 | NA | TRBV6-1 | CASSRQGDQPQHF | TGTGCCAGCAGTCGACAGGGGGATCAGCCCCAGCATTTT
TRBJ1-2 | TRBD1 | few | TRBV2 | CASSEYGTDYGYTF | TGTGCCAGCAGTGAATACGGGACAGATTATGGCTACACCTTC
TRBJ2-5 | NA | NA | TRBV5-1 | CASSLLSQETQYF | TGCGCCAGCAGCTTGCTGTCCCAAGAGACCCAGTACTTC
TRBJ2-1 | NA | NA | TRBV18 | CASSPPLFSDSPKFGAYNEQFF | TGTGCCAGCTCACCACCTTTGTTCTCTGACAGCCCGAAGTTTGGGGCCTACAATGAGCAGTTCTTC
TRBJ1-2 | TRBD1 | NA | TRBV9 | CASSVADRGHGYTF | TGTGCCAGCAGCGTAGCCGACAGGGGGCATGGCTACACCTTC
TRBJ1-1 | TRBD1 | NA | TRBV7-9 | CASSPDRGAEAFF | TGTGCCAGCAGCCCAGACAGGGGGGCTGAAGCTTTCTTT
TRBJ2-4 | NA | NA | TRBV6-5 | CASRPDGLAKNIQYF | TGTGCCAGCAGACCGGACGGACTAGCCAAAAACATTCAGTACTTC
TRBJ1-4 | TRBD1 | NA | TRBV28 | CASSTTGGVYEKLFF | TGTGCCAGCAGTACAACAGGGGGAGTTTATGAAAAACTGTTTTTT
TRBJ1-4 | TRBD1 | NA | TRBV2 | CASRNRGSPNEKLFF | TGTGCCAGCAGGAACAGGGGTTCGCCTAATGAAAAACTGTTTTTT
TRBJ1-3 | NA | once | TRBV6-5 | CASSYSPGNTIYF | TGTGCCAGCAGTTACAGCCCTGGAAACACCATATATTTT
TRBJ2-3 | TRBD2 | NA | TRBV25-1 | CASSAGGRADTQYF | TGTGCCAGCAGTGCAGGCGGGAGGGCAGATACGCAGTATTTT